Listed below are T cell receptor beta chains from one sample, sequenced in a study of blood T cell repertoires in COVID-19. Only in-frame clones appear in the TCRdb table, and some are missing; sequencing was by immunoSEQ multiplex PCR. Here the sample spans 150,000 to 200,000 clones, around four fifths being singletons. Sample: peripheral blood. The receptors here all came from a woman between 70 and 85 years old with COVID-19, enrolled during active disease. Both conserved end residues are part of each CDR3. The order of the fields is D gene, clone size, V gene, J gene, CDR3 length, CDR3 DNA, CDR3 protein. The D gene is left open where the match is weak. Only part of the rows carry a size: once, few, many, or a class if the clone is expanded.

TRBD1	NA	TRBV20-1	TRBJ2-7	12	TGCAGTGCTAGTCGGACAGGGGACGAGCAGTACTTC	CSASRTGDEQYF
NA	NA	TRBV5-8	TRBJ2-1	15	TGTGCCAGCATTAGGCGCTTTGGGGGAGGCAATGAGCAGTTCTTC	CASIRRFGGGNEQFF
NA	NA	TRBV12-3/TRBV12-4	TRBJ1-2	13	TGTGCCAGCAGTCCGTCTACCAGGGGTGGCTACACCTTC	CASSPSTRGGYTF
NA	NA	TRBV28	TRBJ1-1	11	TGTGCCAGCAGTTTAGGCAGGTATGCTTTCTTT	CASSLGRYAFF
TRBD1	NA	TRBV28	TRBJ1-4	15	TGTGCCAGCATCTCGCCCAGGGGGACTAATGAAAAACTGTTTTTT	CASISPRGTNEKLFF
NA	few	TRBV5-1	TRBJ1-3	14	TGCGCCAGCAGCATGGGGAGCTCTGGAAACACCATATATTTT	CASSMGSSGNTIYF
NA	few	TRBV6-5	TRBJ2-3	13	TGTGCCAGCTCGGCCGCGGGCACAGATACGCAGTATTTT	CASSAAGTDTQYF
NA	NA	TRBV28	TRBJ1-2	13	TGTGCCAGCACGACAAGGATAAACTATGGCTACACCTTC	CASTTRINYGYTF
TRBD2	NA	TRBV10-3	TRBJ2-2	15	TGTGCCATCGGGCCCGGGGGACTAGCGAACAGGGAGCTGTTTTTT	CAIGPGGLANRELFF
NA	NA	TRBV7-4	TRBJ1-3	16	TGTGCCAGCAGCGTTCATGACAGGAAGACTGGAAACACCATATATTTT	CASSVHDRKTGNTIYF
NA	NA	TRBV5-1	TRBJ1-5	15	TGCGCCAGCAGCTTGGAAGGAGGGGACCATCAGCCCCAGCATTTT	CASSLEGGDHQPQHF
TRBD2	once	TRBV7-2	TRBJ2-7	14	TGTGCCAGCAGCGGACGCGGGGGGACCTACGAGCAGTACTTC	CASSGRGGTYEQYF
TRBD2	NA	TRBV2	TRBJ2-3	15	TGTGCCAGCAGTGTAAAGGGCGGGGGTTCAGATACGCAGTATTTT	CASSVKGGGSDTQYF
TRBD1	NA	TRBV19	TRBJ2-3	15	TGTGCCAGTAGTGCCTCAGGGGGTCGGGCAGATACGCAGTATTTT	CASSASGGRADTQYF
TRBD2	NA	TRBV7-9	TRBJ2-5	14	TGTGCCAGCGGCCTAGCGGGAGTTGGAGAGACCCAGTACTTC	CASGLAGVGETQYF
TRBD1	NA	TRBV29-1	TRBJ1-1	13	TGCAGCGTGGGGGGACAGCTTTACACTGAAGCTTTCTTT	CSVGGQLYTEAFF
TRBD1	NA	TRBV5-4	TRBJ2-7	15	TGTGCCAGCAGCTGGGGGACAGAGAGCTCCTACGAGCAGTACTTC	CASSWGTESSYEQYF